The entry that follows covers one TCR beta chain sequence. Its antigen is undetermined. The length of the CDR3 is 13 residues. From germline, CDR1 is SGHTA and CDR2 FQGNSA. V lost 3 bases to trimming and J lost 2 bases, with 7 bases between them. The data stem from a study of T cell responses to AZD1222 COVID-19 vaccine. The study, taken as a whole, reports: Receipt of two AZD1222 doses was followed by a rise in Spike-specific TCR breadth and depth. Among those given AZD1222, only five or six were seropositive at baseline.

Sequenced by immunoSEQ multiplex PCR; TCRdb stores in-frame clones only, minus some. Of some 120,000 clones listed, about nine tenths are singletons. The origin of this receptor is an adult in good health. The starting material was peripheral blood, obtained on day 0 of AZD1222 vaccination. The chain is built from TRBV7-2 and TRBJ2-5, with D unclear. The chain's CDR3 is CASSFGRQETQYF. In nucleotides, the CDR3 is TGTGCCAGCAGCTTCGGCAGACAAGAGACCCAGTACTTC.